This entry is about one T cell receptor (beta chain). The data were taken from a study of radiation and T cells in renal cell carcinoma. Study-level background: Nephrectomy followed 15 Gy stereotactic body radiation by 4 weeks.

Time point of the sample: baseline pretreatment blood. Indicated treatment: 15 Gy SBRT to primary tumor, nephrectomy 4 weeks later. Radiation-treated patients gave blood at baseline, week 2 and week 4. Deletions cut 3 bases from V and 5 bases from J, with 10 bases between. This CDR3 is built from 13 residues. The germline CDR1 and CDR2 sequences are KGHSH and LQKENI. Clones were read by immunoSEQ multiplex PCR, and TCRdb kept only the in-frame ones, dropping some. The sample has some 100,000 clones, approximately 83% seen once. The V call is TRBV18, the J call TRBJ2-5; possibly TRBD1 for D (5 bases). This material consisted of blood, taken from a patient whose treatment included radiotherapy and nephrectomy. This TCR was sampled from a man aged 55 to 70 with renal cell carcinoma. The CDR3 DNA is TGTGCCAGCTCACCCATATCAGGGGAGACCCAGTACTTC. Translated, it gives CASSPISGETQYF.